These 5 T cell receptor beta chains came from one sample sequenced in a study of a mutant IDH1 vaccine in newly diagnosed glioma. Time point defined: week 23, last vaccination. With topical imiquimod, each dose of the vaccine consisted of 300 ug of mutant IDH1 20-mer peptide. What these receptors recognize is not known. The assay was immunoSEQ multiplex PCR, and TCRdb's table has in-frame clones only and misses some. The repertoire consists of approximately 37,000 clones, with about 75% occurring once and the leading ten covering 5% to 6%. The sample in question was PBMCs, obtained from a glioma patient whose treatment included an IDH1 peptide vaccine. These receptors were collected from a man aged 50-59 years with glioma.

V gene TRBV7-9 combines with J gene TRBJ1-6; the D is unclear. Germline V gene lookup returns CDR1 SEHNR and CDR2 FQNEAQ (reference sequence). This CDR3 region has 12 residues. The germline V and J ends were trimmed by 5 bases and 6 bases, with 5 bases remaining between them. CDR3 nucleotides: TGTGCCAGCAGCATCCGTAATTCACCCCTCCACTTT. This encodes CASSIRNSPLHF.

V is TRBV30 and J is TRBJ2-5; possible D gene TRBD2, 6 bases. Trimming shortened V by 1 base and J by 11 bases, and 17 bases separated the two germline ends. The CDR3 length is 13 residues. Germline-derived CDR1 and CDR2 are GTSNPN and SVGIG (reference sequence). CDR3 nucleotide sequence: TGTGCCTGGAGTGACCTAGCGATGGGGGAGCAGTACTTC. It encodes CAWSDLAMGEQYF.

The chain is built from TRBV2 and TRBJ1-1; a weak D match, TRBD1 (6 bases). There are 14 residues in the CDR3. The germline V gene encodes CDR1 SNHLY and CDR2 FYNNEI. The V and J ends lost 6 bases and 5 bases respectively, with 16 bases between them. In DNA form, the CDR3 reads TGTGCCAGCAGCTATGGAGGGGGGCGGACTGAAGCTTTCTTT. Translating gives CASSYGGGRTEAFF.

This chain connects TRBV7-9 to TRBJ2-7, with unresolved D. Germline V CDR1 and CDR2: SEHNR, FQNEAQ (reference sequence). Trimming took 6 bases from V and 3 from J, leaving 15 bases between them. This CDR3 has 14 residues. Written as DNA, the CDR3 is TGTGCCAGCAGGAGAGAGAACCCTTTCTACGAGCAGTACTTC. Translation gives CASRRENPFYEQYF. Using reference TRBV7-9 and TRBJ2-7 for the parts outside the CDR3, the full variable domain is DTGVSQNPRHKITKRGQNVTFRCDPISEHNRLYWYRQTLGQGPEFLTYFQNEAQLEKSRLLSDRFSAERPKGSFSTLEIQRTEQGDSAMYLCASRRENPFYEQYFGPGTRLTVT.

The rearrangement joins TRBV6-1 to TRBJ1-1; perhaps TRBD1 as D (5 bases). Germline V gene data show CDR1 as MNHNS and CDR2 as SASEGT. This CDR3 has 14 residues. Trimming took 10 bases from V and 8 from J, leaving 23 bases between them. The CDR3 DNA reads as TGTGCCATAGCCCGTTGGGGGGGGACGGCCGAAGCTTTCTTT. Its protein product is CAIARWGGTAEAFF.